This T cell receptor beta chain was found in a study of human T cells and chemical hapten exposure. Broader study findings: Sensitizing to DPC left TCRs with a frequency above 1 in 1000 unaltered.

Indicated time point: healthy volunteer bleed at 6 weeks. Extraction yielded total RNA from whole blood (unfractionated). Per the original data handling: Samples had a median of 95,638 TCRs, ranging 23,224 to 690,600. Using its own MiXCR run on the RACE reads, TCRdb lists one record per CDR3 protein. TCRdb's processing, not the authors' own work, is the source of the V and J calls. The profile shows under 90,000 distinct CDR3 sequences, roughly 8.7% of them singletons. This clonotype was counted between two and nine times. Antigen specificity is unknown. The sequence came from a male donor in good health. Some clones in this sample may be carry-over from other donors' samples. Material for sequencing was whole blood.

The CDR3 DNA reads as TGTGCCATCAGTGCCGGGGTCACTGGGGCCAACGTCCTGACTTTC. Translated, it gives CAISAGVTGANVLTF. This chain uses TRBV10-3 with TRBJ2-6, with D possibly matching TRBD2 (5 bases). The CDR3 has 15 amino acids. V shed 4 bases and J shed 2 bases, with 9 bases lying between them. CDR1 and CDR2 (germline): ENHRY, SYGVKD.